Presented here are 23 T cell receptor beta chains from one specimen sequenced in a study of T cell responses to AZD1222 COVID-19 vaccine. Produced via immunoSEQ multiplex PCR; TCRdb's table is partial and in-frame only. Of around 160,000 clones listed, approximately 90% are singletons. The sample here was peripheral blood, taken on day 0 of AZD1222 vaccination. The origin of the receptors is an adult in good health.

The chain combines TRBV19 with TRBJ1-4; no clear D. Looked up from germline, CDR1 is LNHDA and CDR2 is SQIVND (reference sequence). This CDR3 has 15 residues. Trimming took off 3 bases at V and 3 bases at J, with 11 bases between the two ends. The CDR3 DNA is TGTGCCAGTAGTATCTACGCCAAGCCTAATGAAAAACTGTTTTTT. As protein: CASSIYAKPNEKLFF.

The rearrangement uses TRBV7-2 and TRBJ2-7, with a possible D match to TRBD2 (5 bases). The CDR3 consists of 13 residues. V gave up 3 bases and J gave up 3 bases, with 9 bases separating them. Germline V CDR1 and CDR2: SGHTA, FQGNSA. This CDR3 is CASSLESGYEQYF. As DNA, the CDR3 is TGTGCCAGCAGCTTGGAGAGCGGCTACGAGCAGTACTTC.

Only one count was recorded for this clone. The chain employs TRBV4-2 and TRBJ2-2; TRBD2 might be the D (6 bases). The CDR3 has 14 residues. The V end was cut by 4 bases, the J end by 6 bases, with 12 bases between. The germline V gene encodes CDR1 LGHNA and CDR2 YNFKEQ. DNA of the CDR3: TGTGCCAGCAGCCCCCGGGACTCCGCCGGGGAGCTGTTTTTT. Protein sequence: CASSPRDSAGELFF.

This chain joins TRBV30 and TRBJ1-5; 11 bases fit TRBD1. Germline CDR1 GTSNPN, CDR2 SVGIG (reference sequence). V lost 7 bases, J lost 6 bases, and 11 bases stayed unmatched. CDR3 length: 15 amino acids. As DNA, the CDR3 is TGTGCCTTTGAGGACAGGGGGCATATCAGTCAGCCCCAGCATTTT. Translating gives CAFEDRGHISQPQHF.

This clone came up once. Other DNA variants within this sample encode the same CDR3. This chain joins TRBV5-1 and TRBJ2-5; D not certain. The CDR3 has 11 residues. Germline lookup yields CDR1 SGHRS and CDR2 YFSETQ. V was trimmed by 2 bases and J by 2 bases, leaving 1 base between them. The CDR3 region is CASSLQETQYF. The CDR3 nucleotides are TGCGCCAGCAGCTTACAAGAGACCCAGTACTTC.

This sequence joins TRBV5-1 and TRBJ1-1; possible D gene TRBD1, 5 bases. V was pared by 6 bases and J by 1 base, with 16 bases between. CDR3 size: 15 residues. Per the germline V gene, CDR1 is SGHRS and CDR2 is YFSETQ. Written as DNA, the CDR3 is TGCGCCAGCAAAAAAGCCGGGACGGAGAACACTGAAGCTTTCTTT. This gives the protein CASKKAGTENTEAFF.

This clone was detected only once. This chain links TRBV10-3 with TRBJ1-6; D possibly corresponds to TRBD1 (6 bases). V lost 0 bases and J lost 10, with 19 bases in between. Germline CDR1 is ENHRY and CDR2 is SYGVKD. The CDR3 spans 17 residues. The CDR3 loop is CAISESGGQSGRSPLHF. In DNA, the CDR3 is TGTGCCATCAGTGAGTCGGGCGGACAGTCGGGGCGATCACCCCTCCACTTT.

The chain links TRBV19 to TRBJ1-2; tentatively, D is TRBD1 (6 bases). V lost 7 bases and J 8 bases, leaving 11 bases between the germline ends. Germline-derived CDR1 and CDR2 are LNHDA and SQIVND (reference sequence). This CDR3 region has 11 residues. CDR3 residues: CASKIGQGYTF. The CDR3 DNA reads TGTGCCAGTAAAATAGGACAGGGCTACACCTTC.

This chain connects TRBV6-5 to TRBJ1-1; weak D call: TRBD1 (5 bases). V was pared by 7 bases and J by 4 bases, with 10 bases between. The germline V gene has CDR1 MNHEY and CDR2 SVGAGI. The CDR3 runs 12 residues. The CDR3 protein is CASKQDGTEAFF. The DNA for the CDR3 is TGTGCCAGCAAACAGGATGGCACTGAAGCTTTCTTT.

In its sample, this clone was seen once. The rearrangement uses TRBV29-1 and TRBJ2-5; TRBD2 matches at 7 bases. The length of the CDR3 is 13 residues. In germline, CDR1 is SQVTM, CDR2 ANQGSEA. The V and J ends lost 3 bases and 5 bases, in that order; junction bases with no gene match: 6. The CDR3 region has the DNA TGCAGCGTTGAGGGGGGGTTACGGGAGACCCAGTACTTC. It is translated as CSVEGGLRETQYF.

V and J are TRBV12-3 or TRBV12-4 and TRBJ1-2; D gene ambiguous. V shed 6 bases and J shed 4 bases, with 12 bases lying between them. This CDR3 is 13 amino acids long. This CDR3 reads CASSYDKLYGYTF. The CDR3 bases are TGTGCCAGCAGCTACGACAAGCTCTATGGCTACACCTTC.

V usage is TRBV7-2 and J usage is TRBJ2-2; 7 nucleotides align to TRBD2. CDR3 size: 16 residues. Germline-derived CDR1 and CDR2 are SGHTA and FQGNSA. The V segment lost 5 bases and the J segment 7 bases; nucleotides outside the gene matches: 13. The CDR3 DNA is TGTGCCAGCAGCGGTTCGACGGCGCGGGAGAGCGGGGAGCTGTTTTTT. It specifies CASSGSTARESGELFF.

The gene calls are TRBV29-1 and TRBJ1-1; 10 bases agree with TRBD1. J lost 5 bases, V lost 5 bases, and 11 bases had no gene match. The CDR3 is made up of 15 amino acids. Germline V gene lookup returns CDR1 SQVTM and CDR2 ANQGSEA. As DNA, the CDR3 is TGCAGCGTTCGGGACAGGGGACTCGTAGGAACTGAAGCTTTCTTT. This encodes CSVRDRGLVGTEAFF.

J is TRBJ1-2 and V is TRBV5-1; D gene unclear. The CDR3 has 15 residues. The germline CDR1 and CDR2 sequences are SGHRS and YFSETQ. Trimming left V 0 bases short and J 1 base short, with 10 bases between. CDR3 in DNA: TGCGCCAGCAGCTTGGGACATAACCTTAACTATGGCTACACCTTC. Its translation is CASSLGHNLNYGYTF. Full variable domain (remainder filled in from reference TRBV5-1 and TRBJ1-2): KAGVTQTPRYLIKTRGQQVTLSCSPISGHRSVSWYQQTPGQGLQFLFEYFSETQRNKGNFPGRFSGRQFSNSRSEMNVSTLELGDSALYLCASSLGHNLNYGYTFGSGTRLTVV.

J is TRBJ2-2 and V is TRBV7-2; tentatively, D is TRBD1 (5 bases). CDR3 length: 15 amino acids. V was clipped by 5 bases and J by 4 bases, with 14 bases between them. Germline CDR1 reads SGHTA; CDR2 reads FQGNSA. The CDR3 reads CASSPLRGSTGELFF. Written as DNA, the CDR3 is TGTGCCAGCAGCCCGCTAAGGGGTAGCACCGGGGAGCTGTTTTTT.

V gene TRBV27 combines with J gene TRBJ2-1, with 10 bases matching TRBD2. Germline CDR1 reads MNHEY; CDR2 reads SMNVEV (reference sequence). The length of the CDR3 is 18 residues. V gave up 6 bases and J gave up 5 bases; unmatched junction bases: 16. The DNA of the CDR3 is TGTGCCAGCAGGGGCAGGTCAAGACTAGCGGGTTTCAACAATGAGCAGTTCTTC. Its translation is CASRGRSRLAGFNNEQFF.

The chain recombines TRBV19 with TRBJ1-2; D remains ambiguous. V was pared by 3 bases and J by 4 bases, with 15 bases between. Germline CDR1 is LNHDA and CDR2 is SQIVND (reference sequence). The CDR3 has 15 residues. For the CDR3, the DNA is TGTGCCAGTAGTATTTCCTCAATCGACTTCTATGGCTACACCTTC. Translation gives CASSISSIDFYGYTF.

The CDR3, as DNA: TGTGCCAGTAGTCCCTACAGGGAGAGGGGCAATCAGCCCCAGCATTTT. Amino acids: CASSPYRERGNQPQHF. This rearrangement joins TRBV19 to TRBJ1-5; tentatively, D is TRBD1 (6 bases). This CDR3 contains 16 residues. Trimming left V 5 bases short and J 2 bases short, with 16 bases between. Germline-derived CDR1 and CDR2 are LNHDA and SQIVND (reference sequence).

Comment on this clone: It is unclear where the CDR3 begins or ends on the DNA, so no DNA is shown, and the CDR3 is as TCRdb lists it. The J gene is TRBJ1-5, the V gene TRBV28. Germline V gives CDR1 MDHEN, CDR2 SYDVKM. The CDR3 is 18 amino acids in total, end residues counted. CDR3 sequence: CASSLFLFLRASNQPQHF.

This sequence joins TRBV7-9 and TRBJ1-4, with D possibly TRBD1 on 6 matching bases. Germline values: CDR1 SEHNR, CDR2 FQNEAQ (reference sequence). The V end lost 5 bases, the J end lost 12 bases, and 19 bases lay between the germline ends. The CDR3 has 14 amino acids. For the CDR3, the DNA is TGTGCCAGCAGCGTTACCACCTCAGGGGTCGAACTGTTTTTT. This sequence encodes CASSVTTSGVELFF.

This clone occurred a few times. This rearrangement joins TRBV7-9 to TRBJ1-1, with 9 bases matching TRBD1. Trimming at V came to 7 bases and at J to 0 bases, leaving 12 bases not matched to a gene. Germline-derived CDR1 and CDR2 are SEHNR and FQNEAQ (reference sequence). This CDR3 region has 17 residues. Here the CDR3 reads CASTGPGQGFLNTEAFF. DNA for the CDR3: TGTGCCAGCACCGGCCCGGGACAGGGCTTTCTGAACACTGAAGCTTTCTTT.

The chain couples TRBV6-5 to TRBJ1-2; 7 bases agree with TRBD1. Trimming removed 7 bases from V and 6 bases from J; junction bases left unmatched: 8. The germline gives CDR1 MNHEY, CDR2 SVGAGI. The CDR3 contains 13 residues. CDR3 nucleotide sequence: TGTGCCAGCATTCGAGGGCAGGGGGATGGCTACACCTTC. Translation: CASIRGQGDGYTF.

The rearrangement uses TRBV4-1 and TRBJ1-3; a weak D match, TRBD1 (6 bases). The CDR3 sequence is 17 residues long. V shed 5 bases and J shed 3 bases, with 20 bases lying between them. Germline CDR1 is MGHRA and CDR2 is YSYEKL. The CDR3 sequence: CASSNHTYRVFGNTIYF. The CDR3 bases are TGCGCCAGCAGCAACCACACCTACAGGGTATTTGGAAACACCATATATTTT.